The source of this T cell receptor (beta chain) is a study of T cell repertoires in cytomegalovirus infection. Study context: An indication of both CMV infection and matching HLA type came from public TCR beta signatures. The study's findings and limits: Identification of carriers of CMV plus the relevant HLA was performed using cumulative public TCR beta family frequency. HLA-C-restricted CMV clonotypes gave the most frequent clonotype in two of eight donors.

TCRdb processed the reads anew with MiXCR; each CDR3 protein has one entry. The sample has 150,000 to 200,000 distinct CDR3 sequences; approximately 9.6% are singletons. This clonotype was counted ten times or more. Its antigen is unidentified. Germline lookup yields CDR1 SGHTA and CDR2 FQGNSA. The CDR3 has 16 amino acids. The junction had 6 bases not matched to a gene; V was cut back by 4 bases and J by 5 bases. The sequenced sample consisted of PBMCs. The chain recombines TRBV7-2 with TRBJ2-5; 14 nucleotides line up with TRBD2. The sequence was collected from a human donor in good health (CMV status not recorded). Some clones in this sample may be carry-over from other donors' samples. CDR3 DNA: TGTGCCAGCAGCTCCAGGACTAGCGGGAGGACCGAGACCCAGTACTTC. Translated: CASSSRTSGRTETQYF.